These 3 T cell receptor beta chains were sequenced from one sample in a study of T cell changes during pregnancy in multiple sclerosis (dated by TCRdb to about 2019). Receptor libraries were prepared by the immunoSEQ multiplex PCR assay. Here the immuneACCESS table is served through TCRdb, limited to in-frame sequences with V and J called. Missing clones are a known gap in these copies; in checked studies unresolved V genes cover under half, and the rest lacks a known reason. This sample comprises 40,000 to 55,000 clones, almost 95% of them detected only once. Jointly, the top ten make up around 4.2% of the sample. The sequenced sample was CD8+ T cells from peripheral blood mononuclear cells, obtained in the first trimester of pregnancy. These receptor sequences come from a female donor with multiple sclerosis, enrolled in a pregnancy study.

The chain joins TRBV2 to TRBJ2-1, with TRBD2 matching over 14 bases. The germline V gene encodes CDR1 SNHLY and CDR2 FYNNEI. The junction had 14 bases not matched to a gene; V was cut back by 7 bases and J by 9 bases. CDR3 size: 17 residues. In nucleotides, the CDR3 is TGTGCCAGCACTACCAACCCCGGGACTAGCGGGAGTGGTGAGCAGTTCTTC. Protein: CASTTNPGTSGSGEQFF.

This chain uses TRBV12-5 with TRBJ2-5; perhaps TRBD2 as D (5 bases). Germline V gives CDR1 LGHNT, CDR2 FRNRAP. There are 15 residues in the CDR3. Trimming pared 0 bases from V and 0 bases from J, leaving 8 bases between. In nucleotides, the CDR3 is TGTGCTAGTGGTTTGGTACTCGGGGACCAAGAGACCCAGTACTTC. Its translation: CASGLVLGDQETQYF.

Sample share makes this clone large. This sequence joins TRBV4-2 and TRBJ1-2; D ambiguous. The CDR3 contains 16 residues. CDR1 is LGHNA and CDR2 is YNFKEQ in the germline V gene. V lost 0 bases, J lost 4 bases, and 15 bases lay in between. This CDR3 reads CASSQDQARQPYGYTF. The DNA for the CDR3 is TGTGCCAGCAGCCAAGATCAGGCCAGGCAGCCCTATGGCTACACCTTC.